This record concerns one TCR beta chain sequence. Its antigen is unknown. The CDR3 measures 12 amino acids from cysteine to phenylalanine. Only the CDR3 DNA is retained, 36 bases long and in frame from the first base. CDR1 LNHDA and CDR2 SQIVND are derived from the germline V gene (reference sequence). V is reduced by 8 bases and J by 6 bases, leaving a spacing of 11 bases between them. Library preparation employed the immunoSEQ multiplex PCR assay. A mixture of 60 forward primers for TCR Vbeta segments and 13 reverse primers for TCR Jbeta segments was used in the multiplex PCR. A multiplex PCR assay on genomic DNA amplified the CDR3 region of rearranged TCR beta genes. Amplified TCR beta libraries were sequenced as 87-base-pair reads on the Illumina HiSeq System. As for the original processing: In a later analysis, roughly 80 million unique TCR beta chains were counted across the 666 repertoires, and roughly 11 million of these chains were shared by at least two donors. To remove PCR and sequencing errors, raw reads were error-corrected and collapsed into unique sequences using a nearest-neighbor algorithm that merged closely related sequences. Alignment of CDR3 sequences to IMGT reference sequences was used to assign V, D and J gene segments. Each retained sequence needed at least a six-nucleotide match to both a V gene segment and a J gene segment. A rearrangement counted as productive if the CDR3 had no stop codons and remained in frame with V and J, and every other rearrangement counted as non-productive. Following IMGT convention, CDR3 was defined as the stretch from the second conserved V-encoded cysteine up to the conserved J-encoded phenylalanine. The earlier analysis of about 610 of the donors excluded sequences that lacked an unambiguous match to a single V gene segment. An earlier analysis of roughly 590 of the donors called V segments functional above 56.7% productive rearrangements and segregating when the between-donor standard deviation exceeded 5%. To diagnose cytomegalovirus status from the catalog of TCR beta chain sequences, a statistical classification framework was built. In a later analysis, TCR nucleotide sequences were compared against IMGT/GENE-DB human TR gene sequences so that V and J genes could be assigned. Using the TCRdist pipeline, a later analysis assigned CDR3 sequences along with most-parsimonious VDJ recombination scenarios. In a later analysis, each TCR beta chain was defined by its CDR3 amino acid sequence together with its V-gene family, and reads without a unique V-gene family were excluded. In a later analysis, 450 to 600 highly shared, low-generation-probability nucleotide sequences were removed to address suspected cross-contamination and a sequencing artifact. In a later analysis, a clonal expansion index for each public chain was calculated from normalized within-repertoire ranks of inferred template counts. Generation probabilities in a later analysis came from a VDJ recombination model fitted to out-of-frame rearrangements, and those results were checked against IGoR. Hypergeometric tests were used in a later analysis to score TCR-TCR, TCR-HLA and TCR-CMV co-occurrence, with a repertoire-size bias correction applied to the TCR pairs. False discovery rates were estimated in a later analysis by permuting HLA or CMV assignments 20 times. In a later analysis, co-occurring TCRs were grouped with DBSCAN, and TCRdist sequence similarity was added when clustering was performed within HLA-allele-positive subsets. Co-occurrence clustering excluded repertoires with fewer than 30,000 or more than 120,000 public chains, plus five with anomalous nucleotide sharing. TCRdb stores this immuneACCESS table with in-frame sequences only. Part of the clones is absent; in the studies checked, under half of the shortfall reflects unresolved V genes, and no reason is known for the rest. V and J calls and clone size follow that table, whereas D and trimming were derived from the DNA. This sample's table has entries for 100,000 to 150,000 clones. The ten largest make up about 1.6% of the sample.

This sample is part of a study of cytomegalovirus exposure and HLA in healthy donors (dated by TCRdb to between 2016 and 2019). Regarding the research as a whole: An earlier analysis of approximately 590 of the donors reported more than 250 Gb of sequence data and some 120 million unique TCR beta sequences from about 200 million T cells. To predict cytomegalovirus infection status, the study combined high-throughput TCR immunosequencing, statistical association of individual TCRs with disease status, and machine learning. All discovery cohort repertoires had been generated using a single sequencing platform. In an earlier analysis of 587 of the donors, high-throughput TCR beta sequencing was used to judge whether each TCR beta V gene segment behaved as functional or pseudogenic. Donor age, sex, ethnicity and CMV serostatus were compiled alongside the repertoire data. Across around 400 genotyped donors of the cohort, an average of approximately 240,000 unique TCR beta nucleotide sequences per donor were sequenced, and roughly a sixth of those sequences were non-productive. The study aimed to test whether cataloging public T cell receptors could reveal signatures of past pathogen exposure. Four to six DR-DQ haplotypes were handled as single units for association and clustering, since linkage in the cohort was strong. HLA typing covered class I and class II loci at four-digit resolution. A separate validation cohort of over 95 different subjects was used in addition to the roughly 720-subject first cohort. Typing coverage varied by locus: roughly 629-630 donors for A, B, C, DRB1 and DQB1; approximately 500 for DQA1; 606 for DPA1; approximately 470 for DPB1. Among the roughly 400 genotyped donors, approximately 82% belonged to the genetic ancestry cluster associated with self-reported Caucasian donors. An early release that covered about 600 HLA-typed donors contained approximately 300 gigabases of sequencing data and tens of millions of unique TCR sequences. A later analysis re-analyzed previously published TCR beta repertoires from 666 donors and added high-resolution HLA genotyping to study TCR occurrence patterns. Genome-wide SNP genotypes for about 65% of the roughly 670 donors were used in a later genetic analysis, which treated that subset as a discovery cohort. The T cell repertoires of around 670 subjects were profiled by immunosequencing and related to cytomegalovirus serostatus. In the later analysis, no new phenotypic data were used to find candidate immune exposures; instead, reliance was placed on TCR beta sequences and their occurrence across donors.

What the research found in general, with its limitations: Because counts were too low, around 17 rarely observed V segments, including chromosome 9 orphons, were left out of the earlier analysis of roughly 600 of the donors. Because HLA typing was unavailable for some donors at each locus, only the typed subset was used in association tests. An association between a missense DCLRE1C variant and V-gene and J-gene trimming of TCR beta chains was found in a later genetic analysis and replicated in an independent cohort. Three of the identified cytomegalovirus-associated TCR beta chains were confirmed in vitro to be specific for cytomegalovirus antigens. A later analysis found that HLA-associated TCR beta chains were more clonally expanded and had lower generation probabilities than equally common non-associated chains. A further reported finding was that TCR beta sequences accurately predicted the HLA-A and HLA-B alleles for most subjects in the first cohort. The sequencing pipeline was judged likely to have produced a cluster of highly shared sequence variants as a technical artifact. The cohort was sequenced for TCR beta chains only, and without alpha or paired-chain data the features that could be detected were limited. Presence/absence analyses assumed roughly uniform sequencing depth across donors, an assumption that may not hold. In a later analysis, TCR association rates were found to vary across HLA loci, with the most associated TCRs seen for DRB1 alleles and the fewest for HLA-C alleles. Cytomegalovirus status was reported to be diagnosed by the classifier with high specificity and sensitivity in both the original and validation cohorts. Several of the top co-occurrence clusters appeared to be linked to parvovirus B19, influenza, CMV and Epstein-Barr virus, according to a later analysis. According to a later analysis, most CMV-associated TCR beta chains appeared to be HLA-restricted, and the HLA associations seemed to be driven largely by CMV exposure. Correlated functional status among segregating V segments might reflect linkage disequilibrium, but an unknown experimental factor could not be ruled out. Across donors, most TCR sequences were observed very rarely, whereas some public TCRs were present in many individuals. Some IMGT-functional V segments, including TRBV6-2 and TRBV6-3, could not be distinguished by the 87-base-pair reads and were therefore excluded. Compared with the roughly 710-donor mean, donors in an Asian-associated ancestry cluster had fewer N-insertions in productive TCRs, according to a later genetic analysis. Specific HLA alleles were associated with some 15,000 TCR beta sequences at a false discovery rate of 0.05 in a later analysis. Broadly in line with IMGT annotations, most TCR beta V segments showed up in productive rearrangements about 87% or about 30% of the time in an earlier analysis of a few hundred of the donors. According to the authors, the approach could potentially be generalized to other disease states and immunological phenotypes. Immune exposure information for the cohort was limited to CMV serostatus. A total of roughly 160 TCR beta chains were listed by the study as associated with cytomegalovirus. Strong co-occurrence of HLA alleles, especially DR and DQ, made assigning TCR associations to individual alleles difficult.

The cohort was made up of 666 healthy bone marrow donors. Cohort members were all nominally healthy when sampled, although unrecorded immune exposures were likely present. The donor tested CMV seronegative, placing the donor among the 350 to 400 seronegative members of the cohort. Each donor provided a peripheral blood sample, and peripheral blood mononuclear cells were used for TCR beta sequencing. The Qiagen DNeasy Blood Extraction Kit was used to extract genomic DNA from the blood cell samples. The chain uses TRBV19 and TRBJ1-5; the D segment cannot be called with confidence. The sample consisted of PBMCs. The receptor's source is a woman between 35 and 50 years old in good health and CMV-seronegative. The DNA reads TGTGCCAGTCGGATAACAGCTCAGCCCCAGCATTTT. Its protein is CASRITAQPQHF.